Listed here is a single T cell receptor (beta chain). As yet, its antigen is unknown. CDR3 length equals 13 residues. Germline V lookup: CDR1 DFQATT, CDR2 SNEGSKA (reference sequence). V was clipped by 3 bases and J by 10 bases, with 13 bases between them. Profiled with immunoSEQ multiplex PCR; TCRdb holds only in-frame clones, not every one. The profile shows 150,000 or so clones, just over 90% of them singletons. This entry is derived from a study of T cell responses to AZD1222 COVID-19 vaccine. Overall study results and limits: Baseline antibody screening turned up just six or seven seropositive AZD1222 recipients. Spike-specific TCR breadth rose after two AZD1222 doses, and depth rose as well.

V gene TRBV20-1 combines with J gene TRBJ1-6; D is unclear. The source is an adult who received the AZD1222 COVID-19 vaccine. Source: peripheral blood, taken 28 days after the second AZD1222 dose. The CDR3 sequence: CSASPGSQSPLHF. CDR3 coding DNA: TGCAGTGCTAGTCCGGGGAGCCAGTCACCCCTCCACTTT.